A single sample is the source of the 14 T cell receptor beta chains below, sequenced in a study of T cells after yellow fever vaccination (dated by TCRdb to between 2017 and 2020). The library was made by 5' RACE. Sequencing relied on an Illumina NovaSeq 6000. Starting from the raw public reads, TCRdb applied fastp trimming at Q25, assembled clones with MiXCR and retained in-frame beta chains. CDR3 protein duplicates are merged, each entry listing the most common genes and DNA. The sample table holds more than 300,000 distinct CDR3 sequences, of which around 11% were seen once. The ten largest clones represent 3% to 3.5% of the sample. Read against the paper, the sample's treatment or condition label means: live attenuated yellow fever vaccine strain. The sample in question was CD4+ T cells sorted from PBMCs, obtained 45 days after the yellow fever booster vaccination. All receptors come from a man younger than 35 who received the YFV17D yellow fever vaccine.

V and J are TRBV11-1 and TRBJ1-1; 9 bases are shared with TRBD1. Germline-derived CDR1 and CDR2 are SGHAT and FQDESV (reference sequence). The CDR3 has 15 residues. V shed 4 bases, J shed 1 base, and the junction held 4 bases outside the gene matches. The CDR3 coding sequence is TGTGCCAGCAGCTGGACGACAGGGGGGAACACTGAAGCTTTCTTT. Its translation is CASSWTTGGNTEAFF.

The V call is TRBV4-2, the J call TRBJ2-1; D unresolved. Germline V gene data show CDR1 as LGHNA and CDR2 as YNFKEQ. V was clipped by 1 base and J by 6 bases, with 16 bases between them. The CDR3 length is 16 residues. CDR3 DNA: TGTGCCAGCAGCCAAGGCCTCATCTCGGGCGGCAATGAGCAGTTCTTC. It is translated as CASSQGLISGGNEQFF.

A few counts support this clonotype. V is TRBV6-1 and J is TRBJ2-3, with D maybe TRBD2 (6 bases). Between the trimmed V and J ends, which lost 11 bases and 8 bases, there was a span of 14 bases. This CDR3 has 11 amino acids. Germline V gene lookup returns CDR1 MNHNS and CDR2 SASEGT. Written as DNA, the CDR3 is TGTGCCTCGACGTTGGAGGGTACGCAGTATTTT. Encoded protein: CASTLEGTQYF.

This clonotype was seen ten or more times. The CDR3, as DNA: TGTGCCAGCAGCCCCCGTACTAGCACAGATACGCAGTATTTT. Residues: CASSPRTSTDTQYF. This chain connects TRBV11-3 to TRBJ2-3; D is unclear. Per the germline V gene, CDR1 is SGHNT and CDR2 is YENEEA. The CDR3 totals 14 residues. Trimming cost V 5 bases and J 0 bases, with 9 bases left between them.

This clonotype was observed many times. The gene calls are TRBV5-1 and TRBJ2-2; maybe TRBD1 (5 bases). Trimming cost V 3 bases and J 1 base, with 7 bases left between them. Germline lookup yields CDR1 SGHRS and CDR2 YFSETQ. This CDR3 spans 14 amino acids. The CDR3 spells CASSSGQNTGELFF. The CDR3 DNA follows: TGCGCCAGCAGCTCCGGACAGAACACCGGGGAGCTGTTTTTT.

There are many counts of this clonotype. As DNA, the CDR3 is TGCGCCAGCAGCTTGGAGGGTGAAGAGAATCAGCCCCAGCATTTT. It translates to CASSLEGEENQPQHF. The V and J genes are TRBV5-1 and TRBJ1-5; D not certain. Germline-derived CDR1 and CDR2 are SGHRS and YFSETQ. CDR3 size: 15 residues. V was cut by 0 bases and J by 4 bases, with 11 bases left in between.

The chain joins TRBV7-2 to TRBJ2-1; D unclear. The CDR3 sequence is 13 residues long. Deletions cut 0 bases from V and 9 bases from J, with 9 bases between. The germline CDR1 and CDR2 sequences are SGHTA and FQGNSA. The CDR3 spells CASSLALSVEQFF. In DNA, the CDR3 is TGTGCCAGCAGCTTAGCCCTTTCGGTTGAGCAGTTCTTC.

This clonotype has ten or more counts. The rearrangement joins TRBV6-6 to TRBJ2-7; a weak D match, TRBD1 (7 bases). This CDR3 has 14 residues. Germline V gene sequence: CDR1 MNHNY, CDR2 SVGAGI (reference sequence). Trimming stripped 10 bases from V and 2 bases from J, with 18 bases between. CDR3 DNA sequence: TGTGCCACCGCGGGGACAGTCCGAACCTACGAGCAGTACGTC. Amino acids: CATAGTVRTYEQYV.

This clonotype was observed a handful of times. The chain links TRBV2 to TRBJ2-7; TRBD1 matches at 7 bases. With V trimmed by 2 bases and J by 2 bases, 0 bases remained unmatched. The germline gives CDR1 SNHLY, CDR2 FYNNEI. This CDR3 comprises 13 residues. The CDR3 nucleotides are TGTGCCAGCAGTGAACAGGGGGCCTACGAGCAGTACGTC. This gives the protein CASSEQGAYEQYV.

The V call is TRBV19, the J call TRBJ1-4; no clear D gene. Germline V gene lookup returns CDR1 LNHDA and CDR2 SQIVND (reference sequence). The length of the CDR3 is 18 residues. Trimming removed 4 bases at V and 2 bases at J, with 20 bases between. CDR3 amino acids: CASSTQTPVGYTNEKLFF. Written as DNA, the CDR3 is TGTGCCAGTAGTACCCAAACCCCAGTTGGGTACACTAATGAAAAACTGTTTTTT.

The chain carries TRBV24-1 and TRBJ2-5, with 7 nucleotides matching TRBD2. CDR1 and CDR2 (germline): KGHDR, SFDVKD. The CDR3 covers 16 residues. The junction had 6 bases not matched to a gene; V was cut back by 3 bases and J by 0 bases. The CDR3 here is CATSDPGTTNQETQYF. Written as DNA, the CDR3 is TGTGCCACCAGTGATCCAGGGACTACCAACCAAGAGACCCAGTACTTC.

This chain uses TRBV6-2 or TRBV6-3 with TRBJ2-1, with D tentatively TRBD1 (7 bases). CDR1 and CDR2 (germline): MNHEY, SVGEGT. CDR3 length: 17 residues. The V and J ends lost 7 bases and 4 bases respectively, with 23 bases between them. CDR3 loop: CASTPKGAEGGYNEQFF. CDR3 in DNA: TGTGCCAGCACCCCTAAGGGGGCGGAGGGGGGATACAATGAGCAGTTCTTC.

The rearrangement links TRBV5-4 to TRBJ2-1, with D perhaps matching TRBD1 (5 bases). Looked up from germline, CDR1 is SGHNT and CDR2 is YYREEE (reference sequence). This CDR3 spans 16 amino acids. Between the trimmed V and J ends, which lost 4 bases and 6 bases, there was a span of 20 bases. CDR3 amino acids: CASSRSHSGSRNEQFF. The CDR3, as DNA: TGTGCCAGCAGCCGTAGCCATTCAGGGTCTCGCAATGAGCAGTTCTTC.

This clonotype showed up many times. The J gene is TRBJ2-3, the V gene TRBV7-2; the D is unclear. The CDR3 is made up of 12 amino acids. CDR1 and CDR2 (germline): SGHTA, FQGNSA. Between the trimmed V and J ends, which lost 2 bases and 4 bases, there was a span of 4 bases. The CDR3 spells CASSLMSDTQYF. In DNA form, the CDR3 reads TGTGCCAGCAGCTTAATGTCAGATACGCAGTATTTT.